This TCR beta chain was captured by sequencing in a study of breast tumors, draining lymph nodes, adjacent tissues. This clonotype was seen many times. Its target is unknown. The trim removed 2 bases at V and 3 bases at J, leaving 7 bases unmatched. The germline V gene has CDR1 DFQATT and CDR2 SNEGSKA (reference sequence). The CDR3 covers 14 residues. Samples came from axillary lymph nodes draining the breast cancer. Study outcomes and limitations: Luminal-like breast cancer showed significantly greater tumor-nontumor repertoire similarity than basal-like breast cancer did. Findings are consistent with lymph node origin and intratumoral expansion of most tumor T cells.

TCRdb analysed the multiplex PCR reads with MiXCR anew, one entry per CDR3 protein. The sample carries about 100,000 distinct CDR3 sequences, 21% recorded once. The sample comprised axillary lymph node tissue. The receptor comes from a female donor with breast cancer. Some clones in this sample may be carry-over from other donors' samples. The V call is TRBV20-1, the J call TRBJ2-7, with 7 positions matching TRBD1. Here the CDR3 DNA reads TGCAGTGCTAGACTGGACAGGCCACACTACGAGCAGTACTTC. It specifies CSARLDRPHYEQYF.